The 25 T cell receptor beta chains below come from one sample, sequenced in a study of T cells in tuberculosis. Clones were sequenced by immunoSEQ multiplex PCR, and TCRdb holds only the in-frame ones, with some missing. The sample holds under 45,000 clones; around 95% are singletons and the top ten take roughly 3.5%. Sequencing was done on a sample of PBMCs. The receptors stem from a donor aged 10-35 years with latent tuberculosis or without tuberculosis infection.

The CDR3 region is CASRNTRDSEAFF. In DNA form, the CDR3 reads TGTGCCAGCAGGAATACCCGGGACAGTGAAGCTTTCTTT. The V and J genes are TRBV2 and TRBJ1-1; 7 nucleotides align to TRBD1. Germline V gene lookup returns CDR1 SNHLY and CDR2 FYNNEI. This CDR3 is built from 13 residues. V shed 6 bases and J 7 bases; nucleotides not matched to a gene: 8.

This chain joins TRBV30 and TRBJ1-1; D might be TRBD1 (6 bases). In germline, CDR1 is GTSNPN, CDR2 SVGIG (reference sequence). The CDR3 is 14 amino acids. Trimming pared 1 base from V and 4 bases from J, leaving 13 bases between. CDR3: CAWSAIQGGTEAFF. CDR3 sequence (DNA): TGTGCCTGGAGTGCGATACAGGGCGGCACTGAAGCTTTCTTT. Full variable domain (missing parts from reference TRBV30 and TRBJ1-1): SQTIHQWPATLVQPVGSPLSLECTVEGTSNPNLYWYRQAAGRGLQLLFYSVGIGQISSEVPQNLSASRPQDRQFILSSKKLLLSDSGFYLCAWSAIQGGTEAFFGQGTRLTVV.

V usage is TRBV18 and J usage is TRBJ2-3, with 9 bases aligning to TRBD2. J lost 5 bases, V lost 3 bases, and 3 bases had no gene match. This CDR3 spans 14 amino acids. The germline V gene encodes CDR1 KGHSH and CDR2 LQKENI. This chain's CDR3 is CASSPSGGGDTQYF. Written as DNA, the CDR3 is TGTGCCAGCTCACCTAGCGGGGGTGGAGATACGCAGTATTTT.

This chain joins TRBV28 and TRBJ2-2, with D hard to call. CDR3 length: 13 residues. Trimming left V 10 bases short and J 1 base short, with 10 bases between. Germline loops: CDR1 MDHEN, CDR2 SYDVKM. The CDR3, as DNA: TGTGCCACTCAGGTCCTGAACACCGGGGAGCTGTTTTTT. Amino acid sequence: CATQVLNTGELFF.

This chain joins TRBV29-1 and TRBJ2-1; TRBD2 is a possible D gene (6 bases). Germline V gene lookup returns CDR1 SQVTM and CDR2 ANQGSEA. CDR3 size: 12 residues. The V end was cut by 3 bases, the J end by 10 bases, with 13 bases between. For the CDR3, the DNA is TGCAGCGTTGACGAGCGGGCAGGGGAGCAGTTCTTC. Its translation: CSVDERAGEQFF.

The rearrangement uses TRBV4-1 and TRBJ2-7; 7 positions match TRBD1. The V and J ends lost 1 base and 4 bases, in that order; junction bases with no gene match: 10. This CDR3 has 16 residues. CDR1 MGHRA and CDR2 YSYEKL come from the germline V gene. In DNA form, the CDR3 reads TGCGCCAGCAGCCAAGTCGACGACAGGGTTTCGTACGAGCAGTACTTC. Translated: CASSQVDDRVSYEQYF.

This chain uses TRBV7-9 with TRBJ2-7, with 8 bases fitting TRBD2. The CDR3 runs to 13 residues. CDR1 and CDR2 (germline): SEHNR, FQNEAQ (reference sequence). J was trimmed by 6 bases and V by 5 bases; bases with no gene match: 6. This CDR3 is CASSPSGGSEQYF. CDR3 DNA sequence: TGTGCCAGCAGCCCTTCGGGAGGGTCCGAGCAGTACTTC. Supplemented by reference TRBV7-9 and TRBJ2-7, the full variable domain reads DTGVSQNPRHKITKRGQNVTFRCDPISEHNRLYWYRQTLGQGPEFLTYFQNEAQLEKSRLLSDRFSAERPKGSFSTLEIQRTEQGDSAMYLCASSPSGGSEQYFGPGTRLTVT.

This chain links TRBV28 with TRBJ2-3; D is possibly TRBD2 (7 bases). Germline V gene data show CDR1 as MDHEN and CDR2 as SYDVKM. Between the trimmed V and J ends, which lost 2 bases and 1 base, there was a span of 13 bases. The CDR3 length is 16 residues. Here the CDR3 reads CASSLGGGGGTDTQYF. The CDR3 DNA reads TGTGCCAGCAGTTTAGGGGGGGGCGGCGGCACAGATACGCAGTATTTT.

The J gene is TRBJ2-7, the V gene TRBV28; D is perhaps TRBD2 (6 bases). Germline V gene sequence: CDR1 MDHEN, CDR2 SYDVKM. Trimming took off 7 bases at V and 0 bases at J, with 16 bases between the two ends. The CDR3 runs to 15 residues. The CDR3 here is CASTLARRGSYEQYF. CDR3 sequence (DNA): TGTGCCAGCACCTTAGCAAGGCGGGGCTCCTACGAGCAGTACTTC. The variable domain in full, with the rest retrieved from reference TRBV28 and TRBJ2-7, is DVKVTQSSRYLVKRTGEKVFLECVQDMDHENMFWYRQDPGLGLRLIYFSYDVKMKEKGDIPEGYSVSREKKERFSLILESASTNQTSMYLCASTLARRGSYEQYFGPGTRLTVT.

The CDR3 is CASSVEHTGELFF. The DNA for the CDR3 is TGTGCCAGCAGCGTAGAGCACACCGGGGAGCTGTTTTTT. The rearrangement joins TRBV9 to TRBJ2-2; D is undetermined. Trimming shortened V by 0 bases and J by 3 bases, and 3 bases separated the two germline ends. CDR1 and CDR2 from the germline V gene are SGDLS and YYNGEE. The CDR3 is 13 residues long.

V usage is TRBV5-1 and J usage is TRBJ1-1, with D perhaps matching TRBD1 (6 bases). The CDR3 sequence is 16 residues long. The germline gives CDR1 SGHRS, CDR2 YFSETQ. V lost 0 bases, J lost 1 base, and 13 bases lay in between. CDR3 sequence (DNA): TGCGCCAGCAGCTTGGACGAGACAGGCACGAACACTGAAGCTTTCTTT. Protein product: CASSLDETGTNTEAFF.

This clone was counted once. J is TRBJ2-3 and V is TRBV7-9, with 8 bases matching TRBD2. The germline V gene encodes CDR1 SEHNR and CDR2 FQNEAQ (reference sequence). V dropped 3 bases and J dropped 5; count of bases not matched to a gene: 10. This CDR3 has 16 residues. The CDR3 loop reads CASSFRSGGQGDTQYF. The CDR3 DNA is TGTGCCAGCAGCTTTCGATCGGGGGGGCAGGGAGATACGCAGTATTTT. Using reference TRBV7-9 and TRBJ2-3 for the parts outside the CDR3, the full variable domain is DTGVSQNPRHKITKRGQNVTFRCDPISEHNRLYWYRQTLGQGPEFLTYFQNEAQLEKSRLLSDRFSAERPKGSFSTLEIQRTEQGDSAMYLCASSFRSGGQGDTQYFGPGTRLTVL.

This clone was picked up one time. The chain couples TRBV27 to TRBJ2-7; TRBD1 matches 7 bases. There are 15 residues in the CDR3. The V gene's germline CDR1 is MNHEY and CDR2 SMNVEV (reference sequence). J gave up 2 bases and V 0 bases, and 4 bases lay outside the gene matches. The CDR3 bases are TGTGCCAGCAGTTTATCCGGGACAGCTACCTACGAGCAGTACTTC. It is translated as CASSLSGTATYEQYF.

The chain employs TRBV20-1 and TRBJ2-7; 8 positions agree with TRBD1. Looked up from germline, CDR1 is DFQATT and CDR2 is SNEGSKA (reference sequence). This CDR3 contains 11 residues. The J segment lost 7 bases and the V segment lost 3 bases, leaving 2 bases of the junction unmatched. The DNA for the CDR3 is TGCAGTGCTAGGACAGGGGTTGAGCAGTACTTC. Translating gives CSARTGVEQYF.

This clone was picked up a small number of times. The V and J genes are TRBV6-6 and TRBJ1-2, with D hard to call. The CDR3 runs 15 residues. V was cut by 4 bases and J by 4 bases, with 16 bases left in between. Germline lookup yields CDR1 MNHNY and CDR2 SVGAGI (reference sequence). CDR3 DNA sequence: TGTGCCAGCAGTTTTTCCTGGACGGGAGGCTATGGCTACACCTTC. Encoded protein: CASSFSWTGGYGYTF.

The DNA of the CDR3 is TGCGCCAGCAGCTTGAGGTCGGCAGGGGTGGCAGAGACCCAGTACTTC. Protein sequence: CASSLRSAGVAETQYF. The rearrangement links TRBV5-1 to TRBJ2-5, with D possibly matching TRBD1 (6 bases). The V gene lost 1 base and the J gene lost 4 bases, with 17 bases spanning the gap. The CDR3 totals 16 residues. Germline CDR1 and CDR2: SGHRS and YFSETQ.

This clone was counted a single time. The J gene is TRBJ2-3, the V gene TRBV27; 10 bases are shared with TRBD2. Germline CDR1 reads MNHEY; CDR2 reads SMNVEV (reference sequence). Trimming cost V 1 base and J 8 bases; bases outside gene matches: 9. The CDR3 sequence is 16 residues long. CDR3 loop: CASSLYPSGGYGTQYF. For the CDR3, the DNA is TGTGCCAGCAGTTTATATCCTAGCGGGGGTTACGGTACGCAGTATTTT.

This chain connects TRBV7-9 to TRBJ2-2; 10 bases map to TRBD2. Losses at the gene ends were 3 bases for V and 1 base for J; bases not matched to a gene: 5. The CDR3 is 17 amino acids. CDR1 SEHNR and CDR2 FQNEAQ come from the germline V gene (reference sequence). CDR3 sequence: CASSFLAGAGNTGELFF. The CDR3 region has the DNA TGTGCCAGCAGCTTCCTAGCGGGGGCGGGGAACACCGGGGAGCTGTTTTTT. Together with reference TRBV7-9 and TRBJ2-2, the CDR3 gives the full variable domain: DTGVSQNPRHKITKRGQNVTFRCDPISEHNRLYWYRQTLGQGPEFLTYFQNEAQLEKSRLLSDRFSAERPKGSFSTLEIQRTEQGDSAMYLCASSFLAGAGNTGELFFGEGSRLTVL.

The sample holds one count of this clone. This sequence joins TRBV28 and TRBJ1-4; perhaps TRBD1 as D (5 bases). This CDR3 contains 16 residues. CDR1 is MDHEN, CDR2 SYDVKM, per germline. Trimming shortened V by 5 bases and J by 1 base, and 14 bases separated the two germline ends. The DNA of the CDR3 is TGTGCCAGCAGTCGGGACTCTGGAGTAACTAATGAAAAACTGTTTTTT. Amino acid sequence: CASSRDSGVTNEKLFF.

The chain links TRBV10-3 to TRBJ1-1, with no clear D. CDR1 and CDR2 (germline): ENHRY, SYGVKD. The CDR3 has 11 residues. Trimming cost V 5 bases and J 4 bases, with 5 bases left between them. The CDR3 DNA follows: TGTGCCATCAGTACGGGCACTGAAGCTTTCTTT. It codes for CAISTGTEAFF.

This clone was found once. The chain has TRBV9 and TRBJ1-4; D remains unclear. This CDR3 is built from 15 residues. Between the trimmed V and J ends, which lost 4 bases and 8 bases, there was a span of 18 bases. Germline CDR1 and CDR2: SGDLS and YYNGEE. CDR3 coding DNA: TGTGCCAGCAGCCCCCGGGGAGACGGAAGAGAAAAACTGTTTTTT. This gives the protein CASSPRGDGREKLFF.

The chain links TRBV9 to TRBJ1-2; D unclear. The CDR3 runs 13 residues. Germline lookup yields CDR1 SGDLS and CDR2 YYNGEE. The ends were cut back, 2 bases at V and 7 bases at J, with 12 bases in the middle. Here the CDR3 DNA reads TGTGCCAGCAGCGTCGGAGGGCGGGGTGGCTACACCTTC. Protein product: CASSVGGRGGYTF.

V gene TRBV4-1 combines with J gene TRBJ1-6; TRBD1 aligns across 7 bases. J lost 10 bases, V lost 0 bases, and 6 bases had no gene match. Germline lookup yields CDR1 MGHRA and CDR2 YSYEKL. The CDR3 runs 15 residues. The CDR3 DNA follows: TGCGCCAGCAGCCAAGAGTACAGGGGAGAGTCACCCCTCCACTTT. Translating it yields CASSQEYRGESPLHF.

About this clone itself: Other DNA sequences from this sample encode an identical CDR3 as well. V is TRBV4-1 and J is TRBJ2-7; 10 positions agree with TRBD1. The CDR3 sequence is 15 residues long. Trimming took 1 base from V and 1 from J; bases not matched to a gene: 1. Per the germline V gene, CDR1 is MGHRA and CDR2 is YSYEKL. CDR3 in amino acids: CASSQGTGGSYEQYF. CDR3 coding DNA: TGCGCCAGCAGCCAAGGGACAGGGGGATCCTACGAGCAGTACTTC.

The gene calls are TRBV13 and TRBJ1-2, with D maybe TRBD1 (5 bases). The V and J ends lost 8 bases and 8 bases respectively, with 15 bases between them. The CDR3 is made up of 12 amino acids. CDR1 is PRHDT, CDR2 FYEKMQ, per germline (reference sequence). This chain's CDR3 is CASWGRVRGYTF. CDR3 bases: TGTGCCAGCTGGGGGAGGGTTAGAGGCTACACCTTC.